A single sample is the source of the 25 T cell receptor beta chains below, sequenced in a study of Ad26.COV2.S vaccination and SARS-CoV-2 variants. The treatment denotes: 15 to 20 received Ad26.COV2.S at low or high dose, single or two shots; about 5 received placebo; per-sample allocation not given. Repertoires come from day 63 after the first vaccine or placebo injection. Data came from immunoSEQ multiplex PCR; TCRdb stores just in-frame clones and leaves some out. In the table there are 440,000 or so clones, around 89% of which are singletons. The input for sequencing was peripheral blood, taken in a trial of Ad26.COV2.S vaccine versus placebo. Source of these receptors: a person between 18 and 59 years old who received the Ad26.COV2.S COVID-19 vaccine or a placebo.

The rearrangement joins TRBV5-6 to TRBJ1-3; D unresolved. Germline values: CDR1 SGHDT, CDR2 YYEEEE. The CDR3 is 15 residues long. Trimming took 1 base from V and 0 from J, leaving 8 bases between them. The CDR3 DNA reads TGTGCCAGCAGCTTGATACGCAGCTCTGGAAACACCATATATTTT. It is translated as CASSLIRSSGNTIYF. The complete variable domain, with remaining parts taken from reference TRBV5-6 and TRBJ1-3, reads DAGVTQSPTHLIKTRGQQVTLRCSPKSGHDTVSWYQQALGQGPQFIFQYYEEEERQRGNFPDRFSGHQFPNYSSELNVNALLLGDSALYLCASSLIRSSGNTIYFGEGSWLTVV.

J is TRBJ1-6 and V is TRBV28; tentatively, D is TRBD1 (5 bases). Germline assignment: CDR1 MDHEN and CDR2 SYDVKM. The CDR3 sequence is 16 residues long. V lost 5 bases and J 5 bases, leaving 16 bases between the germline ends. CDR3 bases: TGTGCCAGCAGTACACGGGACGCCGGGGATAATTCACCCCTCCACTTT. Amino acid sequence: CASSTRDAGDNSPLHF.

Note on this clone: Its ends do not fully match the called genes, so a read error is possible. The rearrangement uses TRBV6-6 and TRBJ2-7; 10 bases fit TRBD2. The CDR3 extends over 13 amino acids. Germline CDR1 reads MNHNY; CDR2 reads SVGAGI (reference sequence). The CDR3 region is CASSYEASGRGNF. The CDR3 DNA reads TGTGCCAGCAGTTATGAGGCTAGCGGGAGAGGTAACTTC.

V and J are TRBV28 and TRBJ2-5, with TRBD1 identical over 11 bases. The V segment lost 5 bases and the J segment 7 bases; nucleotides outside the gene matches: 12. In germline, CDR1 is MDHEN, CDR2 SYDVKM. The CDR3 is 16 residues long. The CDR3 loop reads CASSASGTGGIGTQYF. CDR3 DNA sequence: TGTGCCAGCAGTGCTTCCGGGACAGGGGGTATCGGGACCCAGTACTTC.

The chain carries TRBV5-1 and TRBJ2-7; 11 bases agree with TRBD2. CDR1 and CDR2 from the germline V gene are SGHRS and YFSETQ. J gave up 3 bases and V 5 bases, and 10 bases lay outside the gene matches. The CDR3 length is 16 residues. This CDR3 reads CASSLSGTSGSYEQYF. As DNA, the CDR3 is TGCGCCAGCAGTTTATCCGGGACTAGCGGTAGCTACGAGCAGTACTTC. Looking up the rest from reference TRBV5-1 and TRBJ2-7 gives the full variable domain: KAGVTQTPRYLIKTRGQQVTLSCSPISGHRSVSWYQQTPGQGLQFLFEYFSETQRNKGNFPGRFSGRQFSNSRSEMNVSTLELGDSALYLCASSLSGTSGSYEQYFGPGTRLTVT.

The chain joins TRBV11-3 to TRBJ2-1; perhaps TRBD1 as D (6 bases). Trimming pared 3 bases from V and 9 bases from J, leaving 9 bases between. This CDR3 has 12 residues. The germline CDR1 and CDR2 sequences are SGHNT and YENEEA. Here the CDR3 DNA reads TGTGCCAGCAGCTTCCAAGGGGGTGAGCAGTTCTTC. This translates into CASSFQGGEQFF.

This chain links TRBV18 with TRBJ2-2; D is perhaps TRBD1 (6 bases). Per germline, CDR1 KGHSH and CDR2 LQKENI. The V gene lost 0 bases and the J gene lost 8 bases, with 13 bases spanning the gap. The CDR3 runs 15 residues. CDR3 in amino acids: CASSPPSQGIGELFF. CDR3 DNA sequence: TGTGCCAGCTCACCACCATCGCAGGGGATAGGGGAGCTGTTTTTT.

For this clone: Other nucleotide sequences from this sample produce the same CDR3. The gene calls are TRBV6-5 and TRBJ2-7, with 11 bases identical to TRBD1. CDR3 length: 15 residues. In germline, CDR1 is MNHEY, CDR2 SVGAGI. J lost 4 bases, V lost 0 bases, and 2 bases had no gene match. The CDR3 region is CASSYSGTGGYEQYF. The CDR3 coding sequence is TGTGCCAGCAGTTACTCCGGGACAGGGGGTTACGAGCAGTACTTC.

The chain recombines TRBV23-1 with TRBJ2-3; D perhaps matches TRBD2 (7 bases). TRBV23-1 is recorded as an ORF, its role being uncertain. CDR3 length: 17 amino acids. V was pared by 3 bases and J by 1 base, with 17 bases between. CDR3 amino acids: CASSQSSRGGGTDTQYF. CDR3 nucleotide sequence: TGCGCCAGCAGTCAGTCCTCCAGGGGAGGGGGCACAGATACGCAGTATTTT.

The DNA of the CDR3 is TGTGCCAGCAGCCCCCGGACTAGCGGGGACTACAATGAGCAGTTCTTC. It codes for CASSPRTSGDYNEQFF. This sequence joins TRBV3-1 (or the pseudogene TRBV3-2) and TRBJ2-1; 12 bases match TRBD2. Germline CDR1 reads LGHDT; CDR2 reads YNNKEL (reference sequence). Trimming cost V 4 bases and J 3 bases; bases outside gene matches: 4. This CDR3 has 16 amino acids.

The genes are TRBV15 and TRBJ1-5, with TRBD1 as a possible D gene (5 bases). V was pared by 3 bases and J by 7 bases, with 19 bases between. Germline V gene sequence: CDR1 LNHNV, CDR2 YYDKDF (reference sequence). CDR3 length: 16 residues. CDR3 DNA sequence: TGTGCCACCAGCAGTGTCGACGGCCCGTGGGGCCAGCCCCAGCATTTT. Encoded protein: CATSSVDGPWGQPQHF.

The V and J genes are TRBV2 and TRBJ2-1; 8 positions match TRBD1. With 5 bases clipped from V and 6 bases from J, the junction kept 3 bases outside the gene matches. CDR1 and CDR2 (germline): SNHLY, FYNNEI. The CDR3 is 13 amino acids. CDR3 in DNA: TGTGCCAGCAGTCGACAGGGGTTCAATGAGCAGTTCTTC. It is translated as CASSRQGFNEQFF.

The CDR3 loop is CASSDGDINTGELFF. DNA of the CDR3: TGTGCCAGCAGCGACGGGGACATTAACACCGGGGAGCTGTTTTTT. The rearrangement uses TRBV6-4 and TRBJ2-2, with D tentatively TRBD1 (6 bases). Trimming left V 6 bases short and J 2 bases short, with 13 bases between. The CDR3 length is 15 residues. Germline V gene sequence: CDR1 MRHNA, CDR2 SNTAGT.

The CDR3 sequence: CASSSGTRSYNEQFF. In DNA form, the CDR3 reads TGTGCCAGCAGCTCCGGGACTAGGTCTTACAATGAGCAGTTCTTC. This chain joins TRBV7-3 and TRBJ2-1; 8 bases are shared with TRBD2. This CDR3 contains 15 residues. Germline lookup yields CDR1 SGHTA and CDR2 FQGTGA. With 4 bases clipped from V and 4 bases from J, the junction kept 6 bases outside the gene matches. Supplemented by reference TRBV7-3 and TRBJ2-1, the full variable domain reads GAGVSQTPSNKVTEKGKYVELRCDPISGHTALYWYRQSLGQGPEFLIYFQGTGAADDSGLPNDRFFAVRPEGSVSTLKIQRTERGDSAVYLCASSSGTRSYNEQFFGPGTRLTVL.

The chain employs TRBV2 and TRBJ2-5, with D tentatively TRBD1 (5 bases). This CDR3 has 13 residues. The V end lost 5 bases, the J end lost 0 bases, and 7 bases lay between the germline ends. Germline assignment: CDR1 SNHLY and CDR2 FYNNEI. The chain's CDR3 is CASSQGYQETQYF. In DNA, the CDR3 is TGTGCCAGCAGTCAGGGATACCAAGAGACCCAGTACTTC.

The V call is TRBV2, the J call TRBJ1-6; weak D call: TRBD1 (5 bases). Germline-derived CDR1 and CDR2 are SNHLY and FYNNEI. The V end was cut by 11 bases, the J end by 5 bases, with 10 bases between. There are 12 residues in the CDR3. The CDR3 sequence is CAGMTDNSPLHF. Here the CDR3 DNA reads TGTGCCGGAATGACAGATAATTCACCCCTCCACTTT.

The rearrangement links TRBV6-5 to TRBJ2-7; TRBD2 matches at 8 bases. V dropped 7 bases and J dropped 0; count of bases not matched to a gene: 2. Germline values: CDR1 MNHEY, CDR2 SVGAGI. The CDR3 spans 13 residues. CDR3 sequence (DNA): TGTGCCAGCAAAAGCGGGAGCTCCTACGAGCAGTACTTC. Protein: CASKSGSSYEQYF.

The chain recombines TRBV6-5 with TRBJ1-6; D call uncertain. Germline assignment: CDR1 MNHEY and CDR2 SVGAGI. V was pared by 7 bases and J by 5 bases, with 15 bases between. The CDR3 covers 15 residues. CDR3: CASTSLYQNNSPLHF. Written as DNA, the CDR3 is TGTGCCAGCACCTCACTGTACCAAAATAATTCACCCCTCCACTTT.

The rearrangement joins TRBV2 to TRBJ1-5, with D hard to call. This CDR3 comprises 15 residues. V was pared by 6 bases and J by 4 bases, with 16 bases between. CDR1 is SNHLY, CDR2 FYNNEI, per germline. DNA for the CDR3: TGTGCCAGCAGAGCCACAGATAGCAGGAATCAGCCCCAGCATTTT. This encodes CASRATDSRNQPQHF.

This chain connects TRBV9 to TRBJ1-4; weak D call: TRBD1 (5 bases). The V gene's germline CDR1 is SGDLS and CDR2 YYNGEE. There are 15 residues in the CDR3. Trimming cost V 4 bases and J 0 bases, with 10 bases left between them. CDR3 nucleotides: TGTGCCAGCAGCCCCTTGGGGGCAACTAATGAAAAACTGTTTTTT. Translation: CASSPLGATNEKLFF.

The gene calls are TRBV9 and TRBJ1-1; D ambiguous. With 2 bases removed from V and 4 bases from J, the gap between germline ends came to 9 bases. This CDR3 spans 13 amino acids. Per germline, CDR1 SGDLS and CDR2 YYNGEE. The CDR3 bases are TGTGCCAGCAGCGTGGAGGCGAGCACTGAAGCTTTCTTT. It specifies CASSVEASTEAFF.

J is TRBJ1-4 and V is TRBV5-5, with 7 nucleotides matching TRBD1. Per the germline V gene, CDR1 is SGHKS and CDR2 is YYEKEE (reference sequence). The CDR3 extends over 14 amino acids. With V trimmed by 2 bases and J by 7 bases, 5 bases remained unmatched. The CDR3 loop is CASSFGTAGEKLFF. The DNA of the CDR3 is TGTGCCAGCAGCTTTGGGACAGCTGGTGAAAAACTGTTTTTT.

This clone was seen only a few times. V usage is TRBV23-1 and J usage is TRBJ1-5; no firm D call. TRBV23-1 is identified as an open reading frame with a role that is uncertain. The CDR3 spans 16 residues. V was trimmed by 3 bases and J by 5 bases, leaving 17 bases between them. DNA of the CDR3: TGCGCCAGCAGTCACAGGAACCCGATGGGGTATCAGCCCCAGCATTTT. Translating gives CASSHRNPMGYQPQHF.

J is TRBJ2-7 and V is TRBV24-1; no reliable D call. The CDR3 length is 13 residues. The germline V gene has CDR1 KGHDR and CDR2 SFDVKD. Between the trimmed V and J ends, which lost 3 bases and 2 bases, there was a span of 7 bases. The CDR3 DNA reads TGTGCCACCAGTGATCCCCGGACCTACGAGCAGTACTTC. Its translation is CATSDPRTYEQYF.

The rearrangement links TRBV18 to TRBJ2-2; D not certain. Germline V gives CDR1 KGHSH, CDR2 LQKENI. CDR3 length: 14 amino acids. The V gene lost 0 bases and the J gene lost 3 bases, with 5 bases spanning the gap. The CDR3: CASSPPQHTGELFF. The CDR3 coding sequence is TGTGCCAGCTCACCACCTCAGCACACCGGGGAGCTGTTTTTT.